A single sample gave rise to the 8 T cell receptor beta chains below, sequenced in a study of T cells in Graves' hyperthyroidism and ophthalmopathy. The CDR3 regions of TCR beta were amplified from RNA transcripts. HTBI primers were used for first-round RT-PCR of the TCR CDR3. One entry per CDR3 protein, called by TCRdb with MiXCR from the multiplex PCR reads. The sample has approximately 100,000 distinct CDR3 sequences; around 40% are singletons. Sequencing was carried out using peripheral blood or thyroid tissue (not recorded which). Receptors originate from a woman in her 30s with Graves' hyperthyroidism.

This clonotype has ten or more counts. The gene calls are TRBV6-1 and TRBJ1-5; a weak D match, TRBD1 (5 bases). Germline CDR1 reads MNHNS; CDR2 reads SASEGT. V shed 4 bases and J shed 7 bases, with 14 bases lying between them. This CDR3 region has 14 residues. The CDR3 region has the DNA TGTGCCAGCAGTGCAGGGCGGGGAAGCCAGCCCCAGCATTTT. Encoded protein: CASSAGRGSQPQHF.

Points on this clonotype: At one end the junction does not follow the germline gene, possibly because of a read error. The CDR3 loop is CASGQRYTDTQYF. CDR3 DNA sequence: TGTGCCAGCGGCCAAAGGTACACAGATACGCAGTATTTT. The J gene is TRBJ2-3, the V gene TRBV3-1; D remains unclear. Germline V lookup: CDR1 LGHDT, CDR2 YNNKEL (reference sequence). The CDR3 is 13 residues long.

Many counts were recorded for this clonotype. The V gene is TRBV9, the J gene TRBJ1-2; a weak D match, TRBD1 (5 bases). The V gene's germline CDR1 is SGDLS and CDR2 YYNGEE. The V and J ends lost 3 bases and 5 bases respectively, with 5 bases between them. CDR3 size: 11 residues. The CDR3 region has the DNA TGTGCCAGCAGCGCAGGGTATGGCTACACCTTC. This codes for CASSAGYGYTF.

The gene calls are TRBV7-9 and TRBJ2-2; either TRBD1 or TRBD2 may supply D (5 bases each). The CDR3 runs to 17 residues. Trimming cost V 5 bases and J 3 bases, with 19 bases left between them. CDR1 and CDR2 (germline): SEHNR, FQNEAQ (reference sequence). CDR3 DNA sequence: TGTGCCAGCAGCCCCCCCCCCGGGACCCTCTACACCGGGGAGCTGTTTTTT. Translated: CASSPPPGTLYTGELFF.

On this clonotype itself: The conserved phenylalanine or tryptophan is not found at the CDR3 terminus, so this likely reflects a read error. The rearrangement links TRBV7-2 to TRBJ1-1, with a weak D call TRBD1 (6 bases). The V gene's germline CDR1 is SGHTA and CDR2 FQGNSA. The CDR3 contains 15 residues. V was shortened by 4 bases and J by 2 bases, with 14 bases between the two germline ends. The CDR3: CASSSFRTANTEAFL. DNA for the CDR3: TGTGCCAGCAGCTCCTTCAGGACAGCAAACACTGAAGCTTTCCTT.

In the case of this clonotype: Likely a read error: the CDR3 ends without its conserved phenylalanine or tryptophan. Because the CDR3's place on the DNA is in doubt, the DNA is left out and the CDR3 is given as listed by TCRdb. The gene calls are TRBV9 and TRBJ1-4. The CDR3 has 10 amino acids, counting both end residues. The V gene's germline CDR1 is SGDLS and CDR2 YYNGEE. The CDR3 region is CASSTGLAGV.

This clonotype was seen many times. The CDR3 loop is CAWSDYGYTF. CDR3 in DNA: TGTGCCTGGTCGGACTATGGCTACACCTTC. This chain joins TRBV30 and TRBJ1-2; D gene uncertain. The V end was cut by 5 bases, the J end by 3 bases, with 4 bases between. There are 10 residues in the CDR3. From germline, CDR1 is GTSNPN and CDR2 SVGIG (reference sequence).

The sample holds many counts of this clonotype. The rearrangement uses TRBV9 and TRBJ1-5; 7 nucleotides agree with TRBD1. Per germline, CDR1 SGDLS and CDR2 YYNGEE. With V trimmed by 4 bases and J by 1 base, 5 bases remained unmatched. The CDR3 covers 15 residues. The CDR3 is CASSSQGMSNQPQHF. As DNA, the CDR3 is TGTGCCAGCAGCTCACAGGGGATGAGCAATCAGCCCCAGCATTTT.